This entry lists 29 T cell receptor beta chains sequenced from one sample in a study of T cell responses to AZD1222 COVID-19 vaccine. Assay: immunoSEQ multiplex PCR; the TCRdb copy retains only in-frame clones and omits some. The sample yields roughly 180,000 clones, 75% to 95% seen once. Material: peripheral blood, obtained on day 0 of AZD1222 vaccination. Every receptor here comes from an adult in good health.

The chain links TRBV7-8 to TRBJ2-7, with TRBD1 matching over 8 bases. The trim removed 1 base at V and 5 bases at J, leaving 7 bases unmatched. Germline CDR1 reads SGHVS; CDR2 reads FQNEAQ. The CDR3 has 15 amino acids. The CDR3 coding sequence is TGTGCCAGCAGCTTAGGGGGGGACAGGACCAACGAGCAGTACTTC. It encodes CASSLGGDRTNEQYF.

This chain uses TRBV20-1 with TRBJ2-7; D remains ambiguous. CDR1 is DFQATT, CDR2 SNEGSKA, per germline (reference sequence). The ends were cut back, 3 bases at V and 0 bases at J, with 18 bases in the middle. The CDR3 loop spans 16 amino acids. CDR3 amino acids: CSASLTPVSSSYEQYF. CDR3 in DNA: TGCAGTGCTAGTCTCACCCCAGTATCGAGCTCCTACGAGCAGTACTTC.

The chain links TRBV12-3 or TRBV12-4 to TRBJ1-3; D unclear. The CDR3 consists of 12 residues. Trimming cost V 3 bases and J 4 bases, with 4 bases left between them. DNA for the CDR3: TGTGCCAGCAGTTTTAGGGGAAACACCATATATTTT. Its protein is CASSFRGNTIYF.

V usage is TRBV27 and J usage is TRBJ2-7; 9 bases are shared with TRBD1. The CDR3 runs to 16 residues. Trimming at V came to 6 bases and at J to 6 bases, leaving 15 bases not matched to a gene. CDR1 MNHEY and CDR2 SMNVEV come from the germline V gene (reference sequence). CDR3 DNA sequence: TGTGCCAGCAGCCCCCGGGAGACAGGGGGTTCGGGCGAGCAGTACTTC. It yields the protein CASSPRETGGSGEQYF.

The V and J genes are TRBV29-1 and TRBJ2-1; tentative D call: TRBD1 (5 bases). V lost 6 bases and J lost 4, with 16 bases in between. Germline assignment: CDR1 SQVTM and CDR2 ANQGSEA. The CDR3 totals 14 residues. The CDR3 nucleotides are TGCAGCGTAAATAAAGCCAGGACATACAATGAGCAGTTCTTC. It yields the protein CSVNKARTYNEQFF.

The chain links TRBV27 to TRBJ1-3; 7 nucleotides align to TRBD1. This CDR3 has 15 residues. V gave up 2 bases and J gave up 2 bases; unmatched junction bases: 3. Germline CDR1 and CDR2: MNHEY and SMNVEV (reference sequence). The CDR3 spells CASSLIGGPGNTIYF. The CDR3 DNA is TGTGCCAGCAGTTTAATAGGGGGCCCTGGAAACACCATATATTTT.

This clone was picked up one time. The chain is built from TRBV7-6 and TRBJ2-3, with 9 bases matching TRBD2. The germline V gene has CDR1 SGHVS and CDR2 FNYEAQ. The CDR3 is 15 residues long. The junction had 5 bases not matched to a gene; V was cut back by 1 base and J by 6 bases. DNA of the CDR3: TGTGCCAGCAGCTTAGAGGCTAGCGGGGCCGATACGCAGTATTTT. Protein product: CASSLEASGADTQYF.

The V call is TRBV21-1, the J call TRBJ2-7. TRBV21-1 corresponds to a pseudogene. This CDR3 comprises 21 residues. DNA for the CDR3: TGTGCCAGCAGCAAAGGGGAGGTGACAGGGACTACCGAACCCAGCTCCTACGAGCAGTACTTC. Protein sequence: CASSKGEVTGTTEPSSYEQYF.

The chain carries TRBV4-2 and TRBJ1-4; 9 nucleotides line up with TRBD1. Per germline, CDR1 LGHNA and CDR2 YNFKEQ. With V trimmed by 4 bases and J by 0 bases, 12 bases remained unmatched. The CDR3 has 19 residues. CDR3 coding DNA: TGTGCCAGCAGCCCCCCCCAATCGGGACAGGGACCAACTAATGAAAAACTGTTTTTT. The encoded protein is CASSPPQSGQGPTNEKLFF.

The rearrangement links TRBV27 to TRBJ2-3; D perhaps matches TRBD2 (5 bases). In germline, CDR1 is MNHEY, CDR2 SMNVEV (reference sequence). V was cut by 3 bases and J by 5 bases, with 18 bases left in between. The CDR3 spans 16 residues. CDR3 nucleotides: TGTGCCAGCAGTTTCCGGGGTGGGAAAACCGTAGATACGCAGTATTTT. Translation gives CASSFRGGKTVDTQYF.

The chain combines TRBV7-9 with TRBJ1-1, with D unresolved. Per the germline V gene, CDR1 is SEHNR and CDR2 is FQNEAQ (reference sequence). Trimming removed 4 bases from V and 4 bases from J, with 16 bases in between. This CDR3 is built from 15 residues. CDR3 sequence (DNA): TGTGCCAGCAGCTCGGGTTGGGGTGATGGCACTGAAGCTTTCTTT. As protein: CASSSGWGDGTEAFF.

The chain has TRBV12-5 and TRBJ1-1, with 11 bases identical to TRBD1. There are 14 residues in the CDR3. Germline values: CDR1 LGHNT, CDR2 FRNRAP. V was clipped by 3 bases and J by 5 bases; unmatched bases: 2. CDR3 sequence (DNA): TGTGCTAGTGGTTTAGGACAGGGGGCAACTGAAGCTTTCTTT. Translated, it gives CASGLGQGATEAFF.

The chain links TRBV5-8 to TRBJ1-1, with TRBD1 as a possible D gene (5 bases). The germline V gene encodes CDR1 SGHTS and CDR2 YDEGEE. The CDR3 totals 13 residues. V was trimmed by 1 base and J by 3 bases, leaving 7 bases between them. CDR3 sequence reads: CASSLKGYTEAFF. As DNA, the CDR3 is TGTGCCAGCAGCTTGAAGGGGTACACTGAAGCTTTCTTT.

The chain links TRBV4-2 to TRBJ1-2, with 7 bases fitting TRBD1. The V gene end was trimmed by 4 bases and the J gene end by 0 bases; junction bases not matched to a gene: 2. This CDR3 region has 14 residues. Germline assignment: CDR1 LGHNA and CDR2 YNFKEQ. The chain's CDR3 is CASSPQGSNYGYTF. In nucleotides, the CDR3 is TGTGCCAGCAGCCCACAGGGGTCTAACTATGGCTACACCTTC.

The chain employs TRBV6-5 and TRBJ2-7; 7 bases align to TRBD1. The CDR3 has 15 amino acids. V trimming: 6 bases; J trimming: 3 bases; junction bases outside the gene matches: 11. Germline V gene lookup returns CDR1 MNHEY and CDR2 SVGAGI. The CDR3 coding sequence is TGTGCCAGCAGGGATACCGGGACAGCAAACTACGAGCAGTACTTC. This translates into CASRDTGTANYEQYF.

This chain joins TRBV7-2 and TRBJ2-4; tentatively, D is TRBD1 (5 bases). Germline loops: CDR1 SGHTA, CDR2 FQGNSA. The CDR3 length is 14 residues. V gave up 7 bases and J gave up 0 bases, with 10 bases separating them. The CDR3 reads CASKQDRAKNIQYF. In DNA, the CDR3 is TGTGCCAGCAAACAAGACAGAGCCAAAAACATTCAGTACTTC. The complete variable domain, with remaining parts taken from reference TRBV7-2 and TRBJ2-4, reads GAGVSQSPSNKVTEKGKDVELRCDPISGHTALYWYRQSLGQGLEFLIYFQGNSAPDKSGLPSDRFSAERTGGSVSTLTIQRTQQEDSAVYLCASKQDRAKNIQYFGAGTRLSVL.

V is TRBV9 and J is TRBJ1-2; D gene uncertain. This CDR3 has 14 amino acids. The germline V gene has CDR1 SGDLS and CDR2 YYNGEE. The germline V and J ends were trimmed by 0 bases and 4 bases, with 10 bases remaining between them. The CDR3 DNA sequence: TGTGCCAGCAGCGTAGAGCAGAAAACCTATGGCTACACCTTC. Protein sequence: CASSVEQKTYGYTF. The full variable domain, with the rest looked up from reference TRBV9 and TRBJ1-2, is DSGVTQTPKHLITATGQRVTLRCSPRSGDLSVYWYQQSLDQGLQFLIQYYNGEERAKGNILERFSAQQFPDLHSELNLSSLELGDSALYFCASSVEQKTYGYTFGSGTRLTVV.

V usage is TRBV10-1 and J usage is TRBJ2-7; 11 bases align to TRBD2. The junction had 6 bases not matched to a gene; V was cut back by 6 bases and J by 2 bases. Germline V CDR1 and CDR2: WNHNN, SYGVQD (reference sequence). CDR3 length: 15 residues. The CDR3 DNA reads TGCGCCAGCAGGGATCCGGGACTAGCGGCCTACGAGCAGTACTTC. Protein product: CASRDPGLAAYEQYF.

The V and J genes are TRBV27 and TRBJ2-7, with D perhaps matching TRBD2 (5 bases). The CDR3 spans 13 residues. Germline CDR1 MNHEY, CDR2 SMNVEV (reference sequence). V gave up 4 bases and J gave up 4 bases, with 11 bases separating them. CDR3: CASSSRTGYEQYF. As DNA, the CDR3 is TGTGCCAGCAGTTCCCGGACTGGGTACGAGCAGTACTTC.

This sequence joins TRBV5-1 and TRBJ2-2; D gene ambiguous. CDR3 length equals 12 residues. V was pared by 2 bases and J by 6 bases, with 5 bases between. The V gene's germline CDR1 is SGHRS and CDR2 YFSETQ. The CDR3 DNA reads as TGCGCCAGCAGCTTATCGGCCGGGGAGCTGTTTTTT. Protein product: CASSLSAGELFF. The full variable domain, with the rest looked up from reference TRBV5-1 and TRBJ2-2, is KAGVTQTPRYLIKTRGQQVTLSCSPISGHRSVSWYQQTPGQGLQFLFEYFSETQRNKGNFPGRFSGRQFSNSRSEMNVSTLELGDSALYLCASSLSAGELFFGEGSRLTVL.

The V call is TRBV7-2, the J call TRBJ1-6, with a weak D call TRBD1 (5 bases). V shed 2 bases and J shed 2 bases, with 13 bases lying between them. This CDR3 comprises 17 residues. The germline CDR1 and CDR2 sequences are SGHTA and FQGNSA. The CDR3 spells CASSLRGSETYNSPLHF. For the CDR3, the DNA is TGTGCCAGCAGCTTAAGGGGCAGCGAAACCTATAATTCACCCCTCCACTTT.

The gene calls are TRBV11-2 and TRBJ1-2; TRBD1 aligns across 7 bases. The CDR3 is 13 residues long. With 6 bases clipped from V and 4 bases from J, the junction kept 5 bases outside the gene matches. Germline-derived CDR1 and CDR2 are SGHAT and FQNNGV. CDR3 sequence: CASSAGQVYGYTF. CDR3 nucleotide sequence: TGTGCCAGCAGTGCCGGACAGGTCTATGGCTACACCTTC.

The rearrangement uses TRBV5-1 and TRBJ2-7, with 10 bases that match TRBD2. After removal of 4 bases from V and 3 bases from J, the junction contained 1 base not matched to a gene. Germline V CDR1 and CDR2: SGHRS, YFSETQ. The CDR3 covers 13 residues. DNA of the CDR3: TGCGCCAGCAGCCCTAGCGGGAGCTACGAGCAGTACTTC. Translation gives CASSPSGSYEQYF.

With regard to this clone: This specimen includes other DNA sequences encoding the same CDR3. This chain connects TRBV6-2 or TRBV6-3 to TRBJ2-3; D is ambiguous. CDR1 and CDR2 from the germline V gene are MNHEY and SVGEGT. Trimming left V 2 bases short and J 2 bases short, with 8 bases between. The CDR3 length is 14 residues. Here the CDR3 DNA reads TGTGCCAGCAGTTACGGCCAGTTCACAGATACGCAGTATTTT. Translating gives CASSYGQFTDTQYF.

The chain uses TRBV7-9 and TRBJ1-4, with D maybe TRBD1 (5 bases). Trimming took 6 bases from V and 2 from J, leaving 16 bases between them. CDR3 length: 16 residues. Germline loops: CDR1 SEHNR, CDR2 FQNEAQ (reference sequence). The CDR3 spells CASSSRSGATNEKLFF. The DNA for the CDR3 is TGTGCCAGCAGTTCCCGGAGCGGGGCGACTAATGAAAAACTGTTTTTT. Full variable domain (rest looked up from reference TRBV7-9 and TRBJ1-4): DTGVSQNPRHKITKRGQNVTFRCDPISEHNRLYWYRQTLGQGPEFLTYFQNEAQLEKSRLLSDRFSAERPKGSFSTLEIQRTEQGDSAMYLCASSSRSGATNEKLFFGSGTQLSVL.

The chain carries TRBV6-7 and TRBJ1-2; unclear D gene. TRBV6-7 carries the ORF label, with uncertain function. The CDR3 runs to 15 residues. Trimming took off 2 bases at V and 0 bases at J, with 10 bases between the two ends. The CDR3 is CASSYGDTSNYGYTF. In DNA form, the CDR3 reads TGTGCCAGCAGTTACGGAGACACGTCTAACTATGGCTACACCTTC.

The chain carries TRBV5-4 and TRBJ1-1; no definite D call. The CDR3 consists of 15 residues. V was clipped by 0 bases and J by 1 base, with 10 bases between them. Germline V gene data show CDR1 as SGHNT and CDR2 as YYREEE (reference sequence). The CDR3 DNA reads as TGTGCCAGCAGCTTGGAGTCACTTAGGAACACTGAAGCTTTCTTT. Translated: CASSLESLRNTEAFF.

This clone was recorded a few times. This rearrangement joins TRBV7-2 to TRBJ2-2; 10 bases align to TRBD1. Germline-derived CDR1 and CDR2 are SGHTA and FQGNSA. The CDR3 has 18 amino acids. The V segment lost 1 base and the J segment 5 bases; nucleotides outside the gene matches: 10. CDR3 amino acids: CASSLVGTGEWGTGELFF. Written as DNA, the CDR3 is TGTGCCAGCAGCTTAGTTGGGACAGGGGAATGGGGAACCGGGGAGCTGTTTTTT.

On this clone: Other DNA sequences of this sample code for an identical CDR3. The chain combines TRBV3-1 (or the pseudogene TRBV3-2) with TRBJ2-5, with TRBD1 as a possible D gene (5 bases). CDR1 is LGHDT, CDR2 YNNKEL, per germline (reference sequence). CDR3 size: 13 residues. Deletions cut 0 bases from V and 8 bases from J, with 10 bases between. This chain's CDR3 is CASSQDRQGTQYF. The CDR3, as DNA: TGTGCCAGCAGCCAAGATCGGCAGGGAACCCAGTACTTC.